Listed here are 8 T cell receptor beta chains from one sample, sequenced in a study of sequential checkpoint blockade in melanoma. Noted treatment: randomized to nivolumab then ipilimumab (arm A) or the reverse (arm B). The protocol was immunoSEQ multiplex PCR, while the TCRdb copy is restricted to in-frame clones and leaves out a portion. The data contain around 12,000 clones, more than 65% of them seen just once; the ten biggest clones take up about 17%. The sequencing here drew on CD8+ T cells sorted from blood (inferred from file names), taken from a patient given nivolumab and ipilimumab in sequence. The receptors come from a human donor with melanoma.

The rearrangement uses TRBV27 and TRBJ2-7, with 8 nucleotides matching TRBD1. The CDR3 consists of 14 residues. The V segment lost 2 bases and the J segment 5 bases; nucleotides outside the gene matches: 5. The germline V gene encodes CDR1 MNHEY and CDR2 SMNVEV (reference sequence). The CDR3 DNA sequence: TGTGCCAGCAGTTTACAGGACAGGGTTCACGAGCAGTACTTC. This sequence encodes CASSLQDRVHEQYF.

The V gene is TRBV5-1, the J gene TRBJ1-6, with 9 bases lining up with TRBD1. The CDR3 runs 14 residues. Germline lookup yields CDR1 SGHRS and CDR2 YFSETQ. Trimming cost V 8 bases and J 7 bases; bases outside gene matches: 7. The CDR3 here is CASRDRVGNSPLHF. In DNA form, the CDR3 reads TGCGCCAGTCGGGACAGGGTGGGGAATTCACCCCTCCACTTT.

The chain is built from TRBV9 and TRBJ2-1; 7 nucleotides match TRBD2. Trimming removed 4 bases from V and 4 bases from J; junction bases left unmatched: 5. The CDR3 spans 14 residues. Germline-derived CDR1 and CDR2 are SGDLS and YYNGEE. This chain's CDR3 is CASSPSGAYNEQFF. CDR3 coding DNA: TGTGCCAGCAGCCCGAGCGGGGCTTACAATGAGCAGTTCTTC. Filled out from reference TRBV9 and TRBJ2-1, the complete variable domain reads DSGVTQTPKHLITATGQRVTLRCSPRSGDLSVYWYQQSLDQGLQFLIQYYNGEERAKGNILERFSAQQFPDLHSELNLSSLELGDSALYFCASSPSGAYNEQFFGPGTRLTVL.

V gene TRBV18 combines with J gene TRBJ2-3, with D unclear. The CDR3 consists of 12 residues. The germline V gene has CDR1 KGHSH and CDR2 LQKENI. V was clipped by 6 bases and J by 5 bases, with 9 bases between them. Here the CDR3 DNA reads TGTGCCAGCTCCTTCATTAGAGATACGCAGTATTTT. Translated, it gives CASSFIRDTQYF.

The J gene is TRBJ1-2, the V gene TRBV9, with a tentative D call TRBD1 (5 bases). This CDR3 contains 13 residues. Germline CDR1 SGDLS, CDR2 YYNGEE. The ends were cut back, 4 bases at V and 8 bases at J, with 15 bases in the middle. The CDR3 loop is CASSKKAGNGYTF. CDR3 nucleotide sequence: TGTGCCAGCAGCAAGAAAGCAGGGAACGGCTACACCTTC.

This chain connects TRBV5-6 to TRBJ2-3; tentatively, D is TRBD2 (5 bases). Deletions cut 2 bases from V and 1 base from J, with 11 bases between. CDR1 SGHDT and CDR2 YYEEEE come from the germline V gene. This CDR3 comprises 15 residues. The CDR3 reads CASSFSGVGTDTQYF. The CDR3 nucleotides are TGTGCCAGCAGCTTCTCCGGGGTCGGCACAGATACGCAGTATTTT.

The CDR3 region has the DNA TGTGCCAGCAGTTACTTCAAGGGACAGGGAGACTATGGCTACACCTTC. Protein product: CASSYFKGQGDYGYTF. This chain links TRBV6-5 with TRBJ1-2; 9 bases match TRBD1. There are 16 residues in the CDR3. Germline values: CDR1 MNHEY, CDR2 SVGAGI. After removal of 1 base from V and 3 bases from J, the junction contained 6 bases not matched to a gene.

The chain joins TRBV15 to TRBJ2-7, with D perhaps TRBD1 (6 bases). CDR3 length equals 14 residues. Germline CDR1 reads LNHNV; CDR2 reads YYDKDF (reference sequence). V was cut by 4 bases and J by 6 bases, with 16 bases left in between. Here the CDR3 DNA reads TGTGCCACCAGCAAGTCACAGGGAGAGGGCGAGCAGTACTTC. Encoded protein: CATSKSQGEGEQYF.